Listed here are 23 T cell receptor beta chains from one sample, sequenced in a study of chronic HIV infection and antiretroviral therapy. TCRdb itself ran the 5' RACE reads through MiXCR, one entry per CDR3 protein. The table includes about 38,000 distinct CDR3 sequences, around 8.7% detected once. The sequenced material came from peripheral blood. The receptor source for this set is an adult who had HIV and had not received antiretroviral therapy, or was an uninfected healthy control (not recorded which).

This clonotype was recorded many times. CDR3 nucleotide sequence: TGCAGTGCTAGTGACGTTAACCTAGCGGGAGGACCTTACGAGCAGTACTTC. Protein: CSASDVNLAGGPYEQYF. V and J are TRBV20-1 and TRBJ2-7, with 11 positions matching TRBD2. CDR3 length: 17 amino acids. From germline, CDR1 is DFQATT and CDR2 SNEGSKA (reference sequence). The V gene end was trimmed by 3 bases and the J gene end by 4 bases; junction bases not matched to a gene: 14.

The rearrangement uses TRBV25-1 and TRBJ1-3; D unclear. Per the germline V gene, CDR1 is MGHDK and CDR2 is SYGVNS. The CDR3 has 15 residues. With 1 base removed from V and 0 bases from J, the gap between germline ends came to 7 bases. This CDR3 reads CASSESGFSGNTIYF. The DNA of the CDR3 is TGTGCCAGCAGTGAATCCGGATTCTCTGGAAACACCATATATTTT.

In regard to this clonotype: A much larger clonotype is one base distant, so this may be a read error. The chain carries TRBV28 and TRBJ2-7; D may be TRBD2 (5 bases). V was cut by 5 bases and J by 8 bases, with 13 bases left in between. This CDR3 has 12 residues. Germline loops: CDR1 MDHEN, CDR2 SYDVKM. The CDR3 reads CASSRERTKQYF. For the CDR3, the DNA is TGTGCCAGCAGTCGGGAACGTACGAAGCAGTACTTC.

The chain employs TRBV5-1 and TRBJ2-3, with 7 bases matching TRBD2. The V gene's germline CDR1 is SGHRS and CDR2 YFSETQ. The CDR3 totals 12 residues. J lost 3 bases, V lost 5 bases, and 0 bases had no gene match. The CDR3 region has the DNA TGCGCCAGCAGGCGGGAGACAGATACGCAGTATTTT. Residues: CASRRETDTQYF.

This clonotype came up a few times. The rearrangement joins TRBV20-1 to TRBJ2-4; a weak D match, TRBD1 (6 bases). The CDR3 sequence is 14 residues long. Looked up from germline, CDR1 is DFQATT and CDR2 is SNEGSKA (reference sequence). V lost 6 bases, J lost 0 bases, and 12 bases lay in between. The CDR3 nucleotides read TGCAGTGCGCTGGGACATCTAGCCAAAAACATTCAGTACTTC. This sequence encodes CSALGHLAKNIQYF.

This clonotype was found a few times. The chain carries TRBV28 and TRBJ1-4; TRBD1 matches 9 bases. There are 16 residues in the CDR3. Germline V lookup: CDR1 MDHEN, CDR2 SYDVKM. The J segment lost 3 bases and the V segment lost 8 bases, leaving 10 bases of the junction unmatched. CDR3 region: CASFGQGKSSNEKLFF. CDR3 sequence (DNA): TGTGCCAGCTTCGGACAGGGGAAGAGTTCTAATGAAAAACTGTTTTTT.

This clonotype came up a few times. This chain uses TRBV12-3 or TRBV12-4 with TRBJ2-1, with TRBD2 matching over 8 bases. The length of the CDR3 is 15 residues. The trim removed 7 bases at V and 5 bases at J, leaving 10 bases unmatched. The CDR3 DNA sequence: TGTGCCAGCACCTCTCTAGCGGGCCTCAACAATGAGCAGTTCTTC. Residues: CASTSLAGLNNEQFF.

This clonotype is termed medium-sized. CDR3 sequence: CASRPRQDHNQPQHF. The CDR3 DNA reads TGTGCCAGCAGGCCTAGACAGGACCACAATCAGCCCCAGCATTTT. This sequence joins TRBV6-2 or TRBV6-3 and TRBJ1-5, with TRBD1 as a possible D gene (6 bases). Germline V lookup: CDR1 MNHEY, CDR2 SVGEGT. The CDR3 runs to 15 residues. The germline V and J ends were trimmed by 6 bases and 3 bases, with 15 bases remaining between them.

CDR3 protein: CASSQGLANEQFF. CDR3 coding DNA: TGTGCCAGCAGCCAAGGTCTCGCGAATGAGCAGTTCTTC. The genes are TRBV14 and TRBJ2-1, with D unclear. The CDR3 contains 13 residues. The germline gives CDR1 SGHDN, CDR2 FVKESK. V was shortened by 1 base and J by 7 bases, with 8 bases between the two germline ends.

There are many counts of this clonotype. CDR3 coding DNA: TGTGCCAGCAGCCTACACTTTGGGACAGGGGCTTTTTACGAGCAGTACTTC. Translating it yields CASSLHFGTGAFYEQYF. V gene TRBV11-2 combines with J gene TRBJ2-7, with 10 nucleotides matching TRBD1. CDR1 and CDR2 from the germline V gene are SGHAT and FQNNGV. Germline trimming cut 5 bases from V and 4 bases from J; bases unmatched to any gene: 14. There are 17 residues in the CDR3. The full variable domain, completed using reference TRBV11-2 and TRBJ2-7, is EAGVAQSPRYKIIEKRQSVAFWCNPISGHATLYWYQQILGQGPKLLIQFQNNGVVDDSQLPKDRFSAERLKGVDSTLKIQPAKLEDSAVYLCASSLHFGTGAFYEQYFGPGTRLTVT.

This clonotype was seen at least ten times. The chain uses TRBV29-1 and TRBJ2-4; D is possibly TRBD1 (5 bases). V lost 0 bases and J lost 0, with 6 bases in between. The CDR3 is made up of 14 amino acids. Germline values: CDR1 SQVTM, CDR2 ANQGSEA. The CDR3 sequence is CSVEDQGAKNIQYF. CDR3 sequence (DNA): TGCAGCGTTGAAGATCAGGGAGCCAAAAACATTCAGTACTTC.

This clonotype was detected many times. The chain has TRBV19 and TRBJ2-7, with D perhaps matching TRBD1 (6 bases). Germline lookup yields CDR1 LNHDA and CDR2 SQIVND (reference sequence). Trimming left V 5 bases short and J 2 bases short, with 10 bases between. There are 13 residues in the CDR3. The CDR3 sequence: CASSPGQPYEQYF. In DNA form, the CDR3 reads TGTGCCAGTAGTCCAGGACAGCCCTACGAGCAGTACTTC. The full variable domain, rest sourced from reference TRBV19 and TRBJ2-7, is DGGITQSPKYLFRKEGQNVTLSCEQNLNHDAMYWYRQDPGQGLRLIYYSQIVNDFQKGDIAEGYSVSREKKESFPLTVTSAQKNPTAFYLCASSPGQPYEQYFGPGTRLTVT.

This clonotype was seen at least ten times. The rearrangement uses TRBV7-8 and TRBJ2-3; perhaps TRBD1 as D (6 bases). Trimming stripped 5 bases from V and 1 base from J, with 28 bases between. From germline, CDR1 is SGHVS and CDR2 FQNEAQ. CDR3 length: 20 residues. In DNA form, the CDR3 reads TGTGCCAGCAGCCGACCACACCAATCCGGGACACCTGGACGCACAGATACGCAGTATTTT. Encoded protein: CASSRPHQSGTPGRTDTQYF.

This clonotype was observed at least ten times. CDR3 loop: CSVEDRTTGQFF. Here the CDR3 DNA reads TGCAGCGTTGAAGATAGGACAACTGGGCAGTTCTTC. The chain employs TRBV29-1 and TRBJ2-1, with D possibly matching TRBD1 (5 bases). The CDR3 sequence is 12 residues long. The V end lost 0 bases, the J end lost 12 bases, and 12 bases lay between the germline ends. Germline values: CDR1 SQVTM, CDR2 ANQGSEA.

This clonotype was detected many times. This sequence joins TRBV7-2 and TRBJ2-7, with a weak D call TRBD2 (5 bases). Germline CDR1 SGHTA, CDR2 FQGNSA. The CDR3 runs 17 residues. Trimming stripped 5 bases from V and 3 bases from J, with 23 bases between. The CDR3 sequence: CASSPAVAQRPDYEQYF. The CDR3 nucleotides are TGTGCCAGCAGCCCCGCTGTGGCTCAGCGGCCCGACTACGAGCAGTACTTC.

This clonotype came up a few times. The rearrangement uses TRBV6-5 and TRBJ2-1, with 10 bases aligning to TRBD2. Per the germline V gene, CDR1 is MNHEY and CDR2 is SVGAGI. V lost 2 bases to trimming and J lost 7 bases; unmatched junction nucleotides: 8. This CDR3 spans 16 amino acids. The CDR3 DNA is TGTGCCAGCAGTTACAGATTAGCGGGAGGTCATAATGAGCAGTTCTTC. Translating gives CASSYRLAGGHNEQFF.

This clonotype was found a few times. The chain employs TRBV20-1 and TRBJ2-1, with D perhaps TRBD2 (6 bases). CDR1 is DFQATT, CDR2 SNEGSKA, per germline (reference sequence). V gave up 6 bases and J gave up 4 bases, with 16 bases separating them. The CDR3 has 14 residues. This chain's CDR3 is CSALPAAGYNEQFF. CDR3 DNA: TGCAGTGCCCTACCCGCGGCGGGGTACAATGAGCAGTTCTTC.

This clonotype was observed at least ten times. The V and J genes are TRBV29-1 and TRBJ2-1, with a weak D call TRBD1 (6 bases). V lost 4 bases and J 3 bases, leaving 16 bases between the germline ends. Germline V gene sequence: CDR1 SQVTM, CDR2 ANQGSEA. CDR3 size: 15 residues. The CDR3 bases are TGCAGCGTTGTAGACAGGCCAAAGGTCTACAATGAGCAGTTCTTC. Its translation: CSVVDRPKVYNEQFF.

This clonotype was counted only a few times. The CDR3 protein is CSVDTADTQYF. The CDR3 bases are TGCAGCGTCGATACAGCAGATACGCAGTATTTT. The rearrangement uses TRBV29-1 and TRBJ2-3; D not resolved. The CDR3 loop spans 11 amino acids. The germline V gene has CDR1 SQVTM and CDR2 ANQGSEA. With 6 bases removed from V and 4 bases from J, the gap between germline ends came to 8 bases.

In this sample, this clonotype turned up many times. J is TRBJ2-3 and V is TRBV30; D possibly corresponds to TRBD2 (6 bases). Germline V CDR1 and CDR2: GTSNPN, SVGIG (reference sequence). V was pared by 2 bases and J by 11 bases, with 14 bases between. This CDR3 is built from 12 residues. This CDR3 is CAWSRTGGVQYF. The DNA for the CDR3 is TGTGCCTGGAGTAGGACCGGAGGGGTGCAGTATTTT.

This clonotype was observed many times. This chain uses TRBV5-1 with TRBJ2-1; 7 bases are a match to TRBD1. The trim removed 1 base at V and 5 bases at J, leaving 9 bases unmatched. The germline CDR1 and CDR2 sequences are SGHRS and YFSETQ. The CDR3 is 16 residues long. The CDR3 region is CASSLTGTVPNNEQFF. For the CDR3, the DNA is TGCGCCAGCAGCTTGACGGGGACAGTTCCTAACAATGAGCAGTTCTTC. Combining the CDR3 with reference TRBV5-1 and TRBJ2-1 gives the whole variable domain KAGVTQTPRYLIKTRGQQVTLSCSPISGHRSVSWYQQTPGQGLQFLFEYFSETQRNKGNFPGRFSGRQFSNSRSEMNVSTLELGDSALYLCASSLTGTVPNNEQFFGPGTRLTVL.

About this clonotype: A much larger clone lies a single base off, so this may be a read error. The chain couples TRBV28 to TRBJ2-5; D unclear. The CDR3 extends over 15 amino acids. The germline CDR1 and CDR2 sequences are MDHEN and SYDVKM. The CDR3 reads CASSKNDADQETQCF. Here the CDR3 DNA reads TGTGCCAGCAGTAAAAATGACGCTGACCAAGAGACCCAGTGCTTC. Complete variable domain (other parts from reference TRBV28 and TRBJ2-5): DVKVTQSSRYLVKRTGEKVFLECVQDMDHENMFWYRQDPGLGLRLIYFSYDVKMKEKGDIPEGYSVSREKKERFSLILESASTNQTSMYLCASSKNDADQETQCFGPGTRLLVL.

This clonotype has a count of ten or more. The CDR3 protein is CASSLIAGAGSQYF. CDR3 DNA: TGTGCCAGCAGTTTGATAGCGGGAGCGGGATCGCAGTACTTC. V is TRBV28 and J is TRBJ2-7; 9 bases align to TRBD2. The length of the CDR3 is 14 residues. The V gene end was trimmed by 3 bases and the J gene end by 9 bases; junction bases not matched to a gene: 9. Germline V CDR1 and CDR2: MDHEN, SYDVKM.